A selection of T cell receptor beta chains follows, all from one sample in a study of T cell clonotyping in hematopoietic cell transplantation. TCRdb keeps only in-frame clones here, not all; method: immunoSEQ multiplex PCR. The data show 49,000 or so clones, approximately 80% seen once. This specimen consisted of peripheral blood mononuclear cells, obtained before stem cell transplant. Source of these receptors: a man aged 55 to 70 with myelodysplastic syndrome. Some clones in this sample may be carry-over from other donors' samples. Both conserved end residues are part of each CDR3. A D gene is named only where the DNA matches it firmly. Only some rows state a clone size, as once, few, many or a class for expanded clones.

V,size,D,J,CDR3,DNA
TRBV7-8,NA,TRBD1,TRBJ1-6,CASSRRDRDSPLHF,TGTGCCAGCAGCCGCCGGGACAGAGACTCACCCCTCCACTTT
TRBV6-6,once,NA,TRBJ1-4,CASSARQNNEKLFF,TGTGCCAGCAGTGCTAGACAGAACAATGAAAAACTGTTTTTT
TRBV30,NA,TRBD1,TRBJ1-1,CAWRSPGQGLTEAFF,TGTGCCTGGAGATCCCCGGGACAGGGGCTCACTGAAGCTTTCTTT
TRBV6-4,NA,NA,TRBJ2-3,CASSDSGGGAADTQYF,TGTGCCAGCAGTGACTCGGGAGGGGGGGCCGCAGATACGCAGTATTTT
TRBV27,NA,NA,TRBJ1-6,CASSPPRQSSYNSPLHF,TGTGCCAGCAGTCCCCCAAGACAGAGCTCCTATAATTCACCCCTCCACTTT
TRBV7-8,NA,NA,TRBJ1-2,CASRPGGKKNYGYTF,TGTGCCAGCAGACCCGGGGGAAAGAAAAACTATGGCTACACCTTC
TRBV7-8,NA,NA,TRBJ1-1,CASSLGTITEAFF,TGTGCCAGCAGCCTGGGGACGATCACTGAAGCTTTCTTT
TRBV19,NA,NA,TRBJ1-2,CASSSAGRFHTF,TGTGCCAGTAGTTCGGCGGGGAGGTTCCACACCTTC
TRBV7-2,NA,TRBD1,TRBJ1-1,CASSLRSGGSGATEAFF,TGTGCCAGCAGCTTAAGGTCAGGGGGCAGCGGGGCCACTGAAGCTTTCTTT
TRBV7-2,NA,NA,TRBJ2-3,CASSTTRADTQYF,TGTGCCAGCAGCACCACGCGGGCAGATACGCAGTATTTT
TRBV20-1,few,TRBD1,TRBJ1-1,CSAIGTDEAFF,TGCAGTGCTATAGGGACAGATGAAGCTTTCTTT
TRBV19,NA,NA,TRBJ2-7,CASSIGGTIYEQYF,TGTGCCAGTAGTATAGGAGGAACGATCTACGAGCAGTACTTC
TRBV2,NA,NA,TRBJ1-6,CASSVDLYNSPLHF,TGTGCCAGCAGTGTGGACCTCTATAATTCACCCCTCCACTTT